A single sample gave rise to the 18 T cell receptor beta chains below, sequenced in a study of shared clonotypes between healthy human individuals. Clones were read by immunoSEQ multiplex PCR, and TCRdb kept only the in-frame ones, dropping some. This table has hundreds of thousands of clones, about 96% appearing once. Naive-designated CD8 cells lacked CD45RO, were positively enriched for CCR7, and omitted terminally differentiated effector memory CD45RA+ cells. Material for sequencing was naive CD8+ T cells sorted from blood. These receptors all stem from a woman aged 25 to 39 in good health.

This chain connects TRBV7-9 to TRBJ2-7; D is uncertain. CDR1 SEHNR and CDR2 FQNEAQ come from the germline V gene (reference sequence). CDR3 size: 14 residues. Trimming removed 1 base at V and 6 bases at J, with 13 bases between. CDR3 bases: TGTGCCAGCAGCTTAGTGGGCGCGATGAGCGAGCAGTACTTC. Translated: CASSLVGAMSEQYF.

This clone was detected once. The V call is TRBV6-6, the J call TRBJ1-6, with a tentative D call TRBD1 (5 bases). This CDR3 has 11 residues. V gave up 6 bases and J gave up 14 bases, with 11 bases separating them. Germline loops: CDR1 MNHNY, CDR2 SVGAGI (reference sequence). CDR3 DNA sequence: TGTGCCAGCAGGGGGCTTTGGGCCCTCCACTTT. Residues: CASRGLWALHF.

The chain uses TRBV5-4 and TRBJ1-4; D is uncertain. CDR1 SGHNT and CDR2 YYREEE come from the germline V gene (reference sequence). V shed 6 bases and J shed 7 bases, with 16 bases lying between them. The CDR3 length is 14 residues. DNA for the CDR3: TGTGCCAGCACTGCCGGGCCCTCAGGTGAAAAACTGTTTTTT. This codes for CASTAGPSGEKLFF.

The V and J genes are TRBV1 and TRBJ1-4; the D call of TRBD1 is as the table states it, not checked on the DNA. TRBV1 is labeled a pseudogene. This CDR3 spans 16 amino acids. The CDR3 is CTSSQGLQVTNEKLFF. CDR3 coding DNA: TGCACCAGCAGCCAAGGATTGCAGGTGACTAATGAAAAACTGTTTTTT.

A single count supports this clone. The CDR3: CASSLESLAGASNTGELFF. CDR3 in DNA: TGTGCCAGCAGCTTAGAGTCCTTGGCGGGAGCTTCGAACACCGGGGAGCTGTTTTTT. The chain combines TRBV7-9 with TRBJ2-2, with TRBD2 matching over 7 bases. The germline V gene has CDR1 SEHNR and CDR2 FQNEAQ (reference sequence). V was pared by 1 base and J by 0 bases, with 11 bases of the junction left unmatched. The length of the CDR3 is 19 residues.

Here the CDR3 DNA reads TGTGCCAGCAGTTTTGGCGGGGGTTCCACAGATACGCAGTATTTT. Translating gives CASSFGGGSTDTQYF. This chain connects TRBV27 to TRBJ2-3, with 7 bases identical to TRBD2. Unmatched junction bases numbered 5, after V lost 3 bases and J lost 2 bases. Germline V gene data show CDR1 as MNHEY and CDR2 as SMNVEV (reference sequence). This CDR3 comprises 15 residues.

The chain is built from TRBV7-9 and TRBJ2-4, with D maybe TRBD1 (6 bases). Trimming took off 5 bases at V and 0 bases at J, with 17 bases between the two ends. The CDR3 consists of 17 residues. Germline V gene lookup returns CDR1 SEHNR and CDR2 FQNEAQ (reference sequence). The CDR3 protein is CASSPRQEPLAKNIQYF. CDR3 DNA sequence: TGTGCCAGCAGCCCCAGACAGGAACCTCTAGCCAAAAACATTCAGTACTTC.

J is TRBJ1-1 and V is TRBV15, with D possibly matching TRBD1 (6 bases). The germline V gene encodes CDR1 LNHNV and CDR2 YYDKDF (reference sequence). V shed 1 base and J shed 3 bases, with 12 bases lying between them. This CDR3 contains 15 residues. Here the CDR3 DNA reads TGTGCCACCAGCAGAGGAACAGGGATCGACACTGAAGCTTTCTTT. Translated: CATSRGTGIDTEAFF.

The chain has TRBV6-4 and TRBJ2-1; D is uncertain. Germline V gene data show CDR1 as MRHNA and CDR2 as SNTAGT. The V end lost 7 bases, the J end lost 4 bases, and 17 bases lay between the germline ends. This CDR3 is built from 15 residues. In nucleotides, the CDR3 is TGTGCCAGCAAGGAATCGAGTAGGGCATACAATGAGCAGTTCTTC. As protein: CASKESSRAYNEQFF.

The chain is built from TRBV2 and TRBJ1-4; a weak D match, TRBD1 (5 bases). Per the germline V gene, CDR1 is SNHLY and CDR2 is FYNNEI. The V end was cut by 6 bases, the J end by 0 bases, with 11 bases between. The CDR3 runs to 15 residues. CDR3 sequence reads: CASRTRQTTNEKLFF. Here the CDR3 DNA reads TGTGCCAGCAGGACTAGACAGACAACTAATGAAAAACTGTTTTTT.

This sequence joins TRBV5-1 and TRBJ1-5; no clear D. Germline lookup yields CDR1 SGHRS and CDR2 YFSETQ. The ends were cut back, 1 base at V and 2 bases at J, with 7 bases in the middle. This CDR3 is 14 amino acids long. The CDR3 DNA is TGCGCCAGCAGCTTGTCAACAGGCAATCAGCCCCAGCATTTT. It specifies CASSLSTGNQPQHF.

A single count supports this clone. The chain is built from TRBV5-6 and TRBJ2-5; TRBD2 matches at 7 bases. The better agreement between TRBJ2-7 and the DNA end casts doubt on the J call. Germline loops: CDR1 SGHDT, CDR2 YYEEEE. There are 12 residues in the CDR3. CDR3 coding DNA: TGTGCCAGCAGCGGGAGGGCCTACGAGCAGTACTTC. Residues: CASSGRAYEQYF.

V is TRBV2 and J is TRBJ2-7; 8 nucleotides line up with TRBD1. This CDR3 is 14 amino acids long. The V segment lost 3 bases and the J segment 2 bases; nucleotides outside the gene matches: 3. In germline, CDR1 is SNHLY, CDR2 FYNNEI. The CDR3 nucleotides are TGTGCCAGCAGTGAGAACAGGGGGGCCTACGAGCAGTACTTC. Protein product: CASSENRGAYEQYF.

The chain recombines TRBV5-4 with TRBJ2-1; 12 nucleotides align to TRBD2. Germline V gene data show CDR1 as SGHNT and CDR2 as YYREEE (reference sequence). This CDR3 is built from 16 residues. The V and J ends lost 3 bases and 9 bases, in that order; junction bases with no gene match: 10. The CDR3 here is CASSSKLAGGEAEQFF. CDR3 sequence (DNA): TGTGCCAGCAGCTCAAAACTAGCGGGAGGCGAAGCTGAGCAGTTCTTC.

This chain connects TRBV7-9 to TRBJ2-3; no definite D call. In germline, CDR1 is SEHNR, CDR2 FQNEAQ (reference sequence). With 4 bases removed from V and 9 bases from J, the gap between germline ends came to 11 bases. The CDR3 sequence is 12 residues long. This CDR3 reads CASSSPLPTQYF. CDR3 DNA: TGTGCCAGCAGCTCCCCCCTCCCGACGCAGTATTTT.

The V call is TRBV5-4, the J call TRBJ2-5; weak D call: TRBD2 (6 bases). Germline CDR1 reads SGHNT; CDR2 reads YYREEE (reference sequence). Trimming took off 4 bases at V and 2 bases at J, with 15 bases between the two ends. This CDR3 has 15 amino acids. The CDR3: CASSQGGLTQETQYF. For the CDR3, the DNA is TGTGCCAGCAGCCAAGGCGGACTAACACAAGAGACCCAGTACTTC.

J is TRBJ2-3 and V is TRBV13; the D is unclear. Germline assignment: CDR1 PRHDT and CDR2 FYEKMQ (reference sequence). The germline V and J ends were trimmed by 5 bases and 5 bases, with 11 bases remaining between them. The CDR3 covers 13 residues. The CDR3 DNA is TGTGCCAGCAGCCCCGCTAGGGTAGATACGCAGTATTTT. Amino acids: CASSPARVDTQYF.

The rearrangement links TRBV2 to TRBJ1-4; possible D gene TRBD1, 5 bases. The V and J ends lost 7 bases and 0 bases respectively, with 12 bases between them. CDR1 and CDR2 (germline): SNHLY, FYNNEI. This CDR3 has 15 residues. Written as DNA, the CDR3 is TGTGCCAGCATTGGTATGACAGCAACTAATGAAAAACTGTTTTTT. It yields the protein CASIGMTATNEKLFF.